This T cell receptor beta chain stems from a study of human T cells and chemical hapten exposure. Across the whole study: Small discrepancies in pooled library volume mainly accounted for the varying TCR yields per sample.

General observations from the study: High-frequency TCRs, those above 1 in 1000, stayed the same after DPC sensitization.

In the library, unique molecular identifiers were attached to individual cDNA molecules. In TCRdb, the RACE reads were re-called with MiXCR into one record per CDR3 protein. Here the sample spans about 47,000 distinct CDR3 sequences, 3.5% to 4% being singletons. This clonotype has just a few counts. What it binds is unknown. Time point specified: healthy volunteer bleed at 6 weeks. Whole blood that had not been fractionated was the source of extracted total RNA. In germline, CDR1 is DFQATT, CDR2 SNEGSKA (reference sequence). The CDR3 is 16 amino acids. Trimming cost V 5 bases and J 4 bases; bases outside gene matches: 12.

The chain combines TRBV20-1 with TRBJ1-1, with 11 nucleotides matching TRBD1. Sequenced material: whole blood. The receptor was derived from a human donor in good health. Some clones in this sample may be carry-over from other donors' samples. The CDR3 is CSAPLRDRGFVTEAFF. CDR3 DNA: TGCAGTGCTCCCCTCCGGGACAGGGGGTTTGTCACTGAAGCTTTCTTT.